These 9 T cell receptor beta chains were sequenced from one sample in a study of T cells after yellow fever vaccination. TCRdb processed the 5' RACE reads anew with MiXCR; each CDR3 protein has one entry. The profile shows some 500,000 distinct CDR3 sequences, roughly 12% of them singletons. Material: PBMCs, obtained on the day of the yellow fever booster vaccination. These receptors were taken from a man aged 30-40 years who received the YFV17D yellow fever vaccine.

This rearrangement joins TRBV30 to TRBJ2-1, with D maybe TRBD2 (6 bases). Germline V lookup: CDR1 GTSNPN, CDR2 SVGIG (reference sequence). This CDR3 contains 17 residues. Trimming shortened V by 1 base and J by 7 bases, and 23 bases separated the two germline ends. In DNA, the CDR3 is TGTGCCTGGAGTGCCTCCCTTCGGGGGATCTCGATGAATGAGCAGTTCTTC. It specifies CAWSASLRGISMNEQFF.

This clonotype came up a few times. The chain employs TRBV20-1 and TRBJ2-1; a possible D gene is TRBD1 (6 bases). CDR1 is DFQATT, CDR2 SNEGSKA, per germline (reference sequence). Trimming pared 8 bases from V and 5 bases from J, leaving 25 bases between. The CDR3 extends over 16 amino acids. The CDR3 coding sequence is TGCAGTCACGACAGGAAAATCAAAAGCAGGGACAATGAGCAGTTCTTC. Protein: CSHDRKIKSRDNEQFF.

The J gene is TRBJ2-7, the V gene TRBV29-1; D assignment may be TRBD1 or TRBD2 (7 bases each). The V end was cut by 5 bases, the J end by 4 bases, with 15 bases between. Germline V gives CDR1 SQVTM, CDR2 ANQGSEA. This CDR3 has 13 amino acids. CDR3 region: CSVQSGDRYEQYF. The CDR3, as DNA: TGCAGCGTTCAAAGCGGGGACAGATACGAGCAGTACTTC.

This clonotype came up a few times. The rearrangement joins TRBV7-9 to TRBJ2-3; maybe TRBD1 (6 bases). Trimming took off 0 bases at V and 1 base at J, with 8 bases between the two ends. The CDR3 is made up of 15 amino acids. The germline CDR1 and CDR2 sequences are SEHNR and FQNEAQ (reference sequence). CDR3 nucleotides: TGTGCCAGCAGCTTAGCACAGGGCCGCACAGATACGCAGTATTTT. Its translation: CASSLAQGRTDTQYF.

The DNA of the CDR3 is TGTGCCAGCCAGGGTCCTTACACCGGGGAGCTGTTTTTT. Residues: CASQGPYTGELFF. This sequence joins TRBV5-4 and TRBJ2-2, with D tentatively TRBD1 (5 bases). This CDR3 spans 13 amino acids. Germline CDR1 and CDR2: SGHNT and YYREEE (reference sequence). Deletions cut 7 bases from V and 3 bases from J, with 10 bases between.

Many counts were recorded for this clonotype. The chain has TRBV20-1 and TRBJ2-1; TRBD2 matches at 12 bases. After removal of 5 bases from V and 9 bases from J, the junction contained 14 bases not matched to a gene. CDR1 and CDR2 from the germline V gene are DFQATT and SNEGSKA (reference sequence). There are 16 residues in the CDR3. The CDR3 DNA follows: TGCAGTGCTGCCCAGGCGGCTAGCGGGAGGGCTATTGAGCAGTTCTTC. It codes for CSAAQAASGRAIEQFF.

This clonotype was seen a handful of times. This chain connects TRBV7-9 to TRBJ2-1; TRBD2 matches 11 bases. CDR3 length: 15 amino acids. With V trimmed by 5 bases and J by 4 bases, 4 bases remained unmatched. CDR1 is SEHNR, CDR2 FQNEAQ, per germline (reference sequence). The CDR3 DNA reads as TGTGCCAGCAGCCAAACTAGCGGGGGATACAATGAGCAGTTCTTC. Translation: CASSQTSGGYNEQFF.

The chain employs TRBV19 and TRBJ2-1, with 8 bases aligning to TRBD2. The CDR3 loop spans 17 amino acids. J was trimmed by 0 bases and V by 3 bases; bases with no gene match: 7. CDR1 LNHDA and CDR2 SQIVND come from the germline V gene (reference sequence). CDR3 nucleotides: TGTGCCAGTAGTATGGAGGGGAGCGGGAGCTCCTACAATGAGCAGTTCTTC. It codes for CASSMEGSGSSYNEQFF. Complete variable domain (other parts from reference TRBV19 and TRBJ2-1): DGGITQSPKYLFRKEGQNVTLSCEQNLNHDAMYWYRQDPGQGLRLIYYSQIVNDFQKGDIAEGYSVSREKKESFPLTVTSAQKNPTAFYLCASSMEGSGSSYNEQFFGPGTRLTVL.

This clonotype was observed a few times. The rearrangement uses TRBV7-2 and TRBJ2-2; D not certain. CDR1 and CDR2 (germline): SGHTA, FQGNSA. The CDR3 has 14 residues. The V end was cut by 6 bases, the J end by 0 bases, with 8 bases between. The CDR3 DNA follows: TGTGCCAGCAGTCCGACACCGAACACCGGGGAGCTGTTTTTT. This sequence encodes CASSPTPNTGELFF. Complete variable domain (other parts from reference TRBV7-2 and TRBJ2-2): GAGVSQSPSNKVTEKGKDVELRCDPISGHTALYWYRQSLGQGLEFLIYFQGNSAPDKSGLPSDRFSAERTGGSVSTLTIQRTQQEDSAVYLCASSPTPNTGELFFGEGSRLTVL.